This TCR beta chain is drawn from a study of cytomegalovirus exposure and HLA in healthy donors. Findings of the study overall: Being productive about 87% or about 30% of the time was typical of most TCR beta V segments in an earlier analysis. A link between a missense DCLRE1C variant and TCR beta V- and J-gene trimming emerged from a later analysis. Other equally common chains were less clonally expanded than HLA-associated TCR beta chains, a later analysis showed. CMV serostatus stood as the only immune exposure information on hand.

This clone has just one count. Its cognate antigen is unknown. CDR3 length: 15 amino acids. The V gene's germline CDR1 is KGHSH and CDR2 LQKENI. V shed 3 bases, J shed 5 bases, and the junction held 7 bases outside the gene matches. The PCR used 60 Vbeta and 13 Jbeta primers. Sequencing used immunoSEQ multiplex PCR; TCRdb keeps in-frame clones, though not all of them. The repertoire holds around 100,000 clones, with 65% to 75% as singletons. Sequencing used PBMCs. The TCR originated in a man aged 30-40 years in good health and CMV-seropositive. This sequence joins TRBV18 and TRBJ2-5; 9 bases match TRBD1. Here the CDR3 reads CASSPTGQGRETQYF. The CDR3 nucleotides read TGTGCCAGCTCACCGACCGGACAGGGGAGGGAGACCCAGTACTTC.